A selection of T cell receptor beta chains follows, all from one sample in a study of T cell repertoires in cytomegalovirus infection. No cognate antigen is known for these TCRs. TCRdb processed the reads anew with MiXCR; each CDR3 protein has one entry. The sample includes under 40,000 distinct CDR3 sequences, approximately 52% seen only once; the top ten take 90%. The specimen was CD8+ T cells from cultured PBMCs, collected from culture after CMV antigen stimulation. These receptors all come from a human donor in good health (CMV status not recorded). Some clones in this sample may be carry-over from other donors' samples. Both conserved end residues are part of each CDR3. D genes are given only for firm matches. Only part of the rows carry a size: once, few, many, or a class if the clone is expanded.

J gene: TRBJ2-5; D gene: TRBD1; V gene: TRBV19; clone size: few; CDR3 protein: CASRDRGQETQYF; CDR3 DNA: TGTGCCTCCCGGGACAGGGGTCAAGAGACCCAGTACTTC
J gene: TRBJ2-2; D gene: .; V gene: TRBV2; clone size: .; CDR3 protein: CASLDTANTGELFF; CDR3 DNA: TGTGCCAGCTTGGATACCGCGAACACCGGGGAGCTGTTTTTT
J gene: TRBJ2-5; D gene: TRBD1; V gene: TRBV27; clone size: once; CDR3 protein: CASSPLQGAGETQYF; CDR3 DNA: TGTGCCAGCAGTCCGTTACAGGGGGCGGGTGAGACCCAGTACTTC
J gene: TRBJ2-4; D gene: TRBD1; V gene: TRBV7-2; clone size: .; CDR3 protein: CATSLGGRAKNIQYF; CDR3 DNA: TGTGCCACCAGCTTAGGGGGCAGGGCCAAAAACATTCAGTACTTC
J gene: TRBJ2-7; D gene: TRBD2; V gene: TRBV7-6; clone size: .; CDR3 protein: CASSPGTSGRAGEQYF; CDR3 DNA: TGTGCCAGCAGCCCCGGGACTAGCGGGAGGGCGGGGGAGCAGTACTTC
J gene: TRBJ2-7; D gene: .; V gene: TRBV28; clone size: .; CDR3 protein: CASSPLATGRQTYEQYF; CDR3 DNA: TGTGCCAGCAGTCCCCTGGCTACAGGGAGGCAGACCTACGAGCAGTACTTC
J gene: TRBJ2-7; D gene: .; V gene: TRBV4-1; clone size: few; CDR3 protein: CASSQEGGAPLYEQYF; CDR3 DNA: TGCGCCAGCAGCCAAGAGGGGGGGGCCCCCCTCTACGAGCAGTACTTC
J gene: TRBJ2-3; D gene: TRBD1; V gene: TRBV24-1; clone size: .; CDR3 protein: CATRDRGGHTDTQYF; CDR3 DNA: TGTGCCACCCGTGACAGGGGGGGGCACACAGATACGCAGTATTTT
J gene: TRBJ2-5; D gene: TRBD2; V gene: TRBV27; clone size: .; CDR3 protein: CASSSTSGGPAAWTQYF; CDR3 DNA: TGTGCCAGCAGTTCCACTAGCGGGGGCCCGGCGGCGTGGACCCAGTACTTC
J gene: TRBJ2-1; D gene: .; V gene: TRBV28; clone size: few; CDR3 protein: CASSADSSHNEQFF; CDR3 DNA: TGTGCCAGCAGTGCCGACTCGAGCCACAATGAGCAGTTCTTC
J gene: TRBJ2-3; D gene: .; V gene: TRBV25-1; clone size: .; CDR3 protein: CASSESRLRLTDTQYF; CDR3 DNA: TGTGCCAGCAGTGAATCCCGACTTAGACTCACAGATACGCAGTATTTT
J gene: TRBJ2-1; D gene: TRBD1; V gene: TRBV7-2; clone size: few; CDR3 protein: CASSLEDRARWFF; CDR3 DNA: TGTGCCAGCAGCTTAGAGGACAGGGCCCGGTGGTTCTTC
J gene: TRBJ1-1; D gene: .; V gene: TRBV24-1; clone size: once; CDR3 protein: CATSDLGGAMNTEAFF; CDR3 DNA: TGTGCCACCAGTGACTTAGGGGGGGCTATGAACACTGAAGCTTTCTTT
J gene: TRBJ2-7; D gene: TRBD2; V gene: TRBV27; clone size: .; CDR3 protein: CASSTLAGPYEQYF; CDR3 DNA: TGTGCCAGCAGTACACTAGCGGGACCCTACGAGCAGTACTTC
J gene: TRBJ1-1; D gene: .; V gene: TRBV7-8; clone size: few; CDR3 protein: CASSWSEGVRPNTEAFF; CDR3 DNA: TGTGCCAGCAGCTGGTCCGAGGGGGTCAGACCGAACACTGAAGCTTTCTTT
J gene: TRBJ1-2; D gene: TRBD1; V gene: TRBV4-1; clone size: .; CDR3 protein: CASSQWTGSRDGYTF; CDR3 DNA: TGCGCCAGCAGCCAGTGGACAGGCTCGAGGGATGGCTACACCTTC
J gene: TRBJ2-4; D gene: .; V gene: TRBV28; clone size: .; CDR3 protein: CASSGLMIAKNIQYF; CDR3 DNA: TGTGCCAGCAGTGGGCTGATGATAGCCAAAAACATTCAGTACTTC
J gene: TRBJ2-7; D gene: .; V gene: TRBV27; clone size: .; CDR3 protein: CASSITVSYEQYF; CDR3 DNA: TGTGCCAGCAGTATTACAGTTTCCTACGAGCAGTACTTC
J gene: TRBJ2-5; D gene: TRBD1; V gene: TRBV29-1; clone size: .; CDR3 protein: CSVEEVEQGRKETQYF; CDR3 DNA: TGCAGCGTTGAAGAGGTAGAACAGGGGCGAAAAGAGACCCAGTACTTC
J gene: TRBJ2-5; D gene: TRBD1; V gene: TRBV20-1; clone size: few; CDR3 protein: CSARDDREFGRWQETQYF; CDR3 DNA: TGCAGTGCTAGGGATGACAGGGAGTTTGGCAGGTGGCAAGAGACCCAGTACTTC
J gene: TRBJ1-5; D gene: .; V gene: TRBV7-6; clone size: many; CDR3 protein: CASSSSGGRQPQHF; CDR3 DNA: TGTGCCAGCAGCTCCAGTGGGGGCAGGCAGCCCCAGCATTTT
J gene: TRBJ2-3; D gene: .; V gene: TRBV2; clone size: few; CDR3 protein: CASSEGFSTDTQYF; CDR3 DNA: TGTGCCAGCAGTGAAGGTTTCTCCACAGATACGCAGTATTTT
J gene: TRBJ2-3; D gene: .; V gene: TRBV24-1; clone size: once; CDR3 protein: CATSDPFSGVGDTQYF; CDR3 DNA: TGTGCCACCAGTGATCCCTTCTCGGGAGTAGGAGATACGCAGTATTTT
J gene: TRBJ1-1; D gene: .; V gene: TRBV7-8; clone size: few; CDR3 protein: CASSLEPLGEAFF; CDR3 DNA: TGTGCCAGCAGCTTAGAACCGTTGGGGGAAGCTTTCTTT
J gene: TRBJ2-2; D gene: .; V gene: TRBV7-9; clone size: once; CDR3 protein: CASSPRWQGPENTGELFF; CDR3 DNA: TGTGCCAGCAGCCCTCGCTGGCAGGGCCCAGAGAACACCGGGGAGCTGTTTTTT
J gene: TRBJ2-2; D gene: TRBD2; V gene: TRBV5-4; clone size: .; CDR3 protein: CASSSGLAGGDTGELFF; CDR3 DNA: TGTGCCAGCAGCTCGGGACTAGCGGGAGGAGACACCGGGGAGCTGTTTTTT
J gene: TRBJ2-5; D gene: .; V gene: TRBV7-2; clone size: .; CDR3 protein: CASSLNAGIQETQYF; CDR3 DNA: TGTGCCAGCAGCTTGAATGCCGGGATCCAAGAGACCCAGTACTTC
J gene: TRBJ2-5; D gene: TRBD2; V gene: TRBV7-6; clone size: .; CDR3 protein: CASSLVLAGTQETQYF; CDR3 DNA: TGTGCCAGCAGCTTAGTTCTAGCGGGCACCCAAGAGACCCAGTACTTC
J gene: TRBJ2-7; D gene: TRBD2; V gene: TRBV7-9; clone size: .; CDR3 protein: CASSSPSGSSYEQYF; CDR3 DNA: TGTGCCAGCAGCTCTCCTAGCGGGAGCTCCTACGAGCAGTACTTC
J gene: TRBJ2-7; D gene: .; V gene: TRBV11-2; clone size: .; CDR3 protein: CASSLEQGPLLLRTYEQYF; CDR3 DNA: TGTGCCAGCAGCTTAGAACAGGGTCCATTGCTCCTACGAACCTACGAGCAGTACTTC
J gene: TRBJ1-2; D gene: .; V gene: TRBV5-1; clone size: .; CDR3 protein: CASSLTPRGYGYTF; CDR3 DNA: TGCGCCAGCAGCTTAACCCCGAGGGGTTATGGCTACACCTTC
J gene: TRBJ2-1; D gene: .; V gene: TRBV27; clone size: .; CDR3 protein: CASSLYEGGYNEQFF; CDR3 DNA: TGTGCCAGCAGTTTATACGAGGGGGGCTACAATGAGCAGTTCTTC
J gene: TRBJ2-7; D gene: .; V gene: TRBV7-9; clone size: few; CDR3 protein: CASSTLRGTPREQYF; CDR3 DNA: TGTGCCAGCAGCACCCTTAGGGGGACTCCCCGCGAGCAGTACTTC
J gene: TRBJ1-4; D gene: .; V gene: TRBV19; clone size: .; CDR3 protein: CASSIQGRREKLFF; CDR3 DNA: TGTGCCAGTAGTATACAGGGTCGGAGAGAAAAACTGTTTTTT